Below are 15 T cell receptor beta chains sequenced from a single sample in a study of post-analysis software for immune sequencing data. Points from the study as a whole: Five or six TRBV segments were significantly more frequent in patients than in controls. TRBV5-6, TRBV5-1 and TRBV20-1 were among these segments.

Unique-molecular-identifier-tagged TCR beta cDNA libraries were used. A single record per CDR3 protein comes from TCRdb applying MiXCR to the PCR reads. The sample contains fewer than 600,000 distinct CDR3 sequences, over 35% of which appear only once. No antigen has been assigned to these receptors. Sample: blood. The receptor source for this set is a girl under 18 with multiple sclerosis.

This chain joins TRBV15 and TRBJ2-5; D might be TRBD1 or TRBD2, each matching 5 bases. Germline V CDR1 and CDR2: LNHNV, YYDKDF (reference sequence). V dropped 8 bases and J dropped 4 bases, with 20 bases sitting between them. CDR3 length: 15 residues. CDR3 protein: CATHPAHGGRETQYF. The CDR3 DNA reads TGTGCCACCCACCCGGCTCATGGGGGTCGAGAGACCCAGTACTTC.

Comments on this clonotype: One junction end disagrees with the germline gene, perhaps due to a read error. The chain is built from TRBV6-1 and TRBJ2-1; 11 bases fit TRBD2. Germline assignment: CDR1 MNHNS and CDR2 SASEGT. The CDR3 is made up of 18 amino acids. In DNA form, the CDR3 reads TGTGCCAGCAGCCGGGGACTAGCGGAGCGTAAATCCTACAATGAGCCGTTCTTC. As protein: CASSRGLAERKSYNEPFF.

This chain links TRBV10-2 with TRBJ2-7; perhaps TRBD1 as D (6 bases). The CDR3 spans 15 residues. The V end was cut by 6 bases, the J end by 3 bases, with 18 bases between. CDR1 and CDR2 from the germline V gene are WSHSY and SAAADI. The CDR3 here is CASSEPNRELYEQYF. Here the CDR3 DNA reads TGCGCCAGCAGCGAGCCGAACAGGGAACTCTACGAGCAGTACTTC.

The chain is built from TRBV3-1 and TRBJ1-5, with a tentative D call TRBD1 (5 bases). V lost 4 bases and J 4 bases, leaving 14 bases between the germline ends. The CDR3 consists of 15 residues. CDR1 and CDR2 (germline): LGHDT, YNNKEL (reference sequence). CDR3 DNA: TGTGCCAGCAGCCTAGGGGTGCTAATAAATCAGCCCCAGCATTTT. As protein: CASSLGVLINQPQHF.

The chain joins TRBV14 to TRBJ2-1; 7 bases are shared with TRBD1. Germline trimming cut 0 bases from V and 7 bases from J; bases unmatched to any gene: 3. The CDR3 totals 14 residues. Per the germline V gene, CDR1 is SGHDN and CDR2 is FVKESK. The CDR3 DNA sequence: TGTGCCAGCAGCCAAGACAGGGGGATTAATGAGCAGTTCTTC. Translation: CASSQDRGINEQFF.

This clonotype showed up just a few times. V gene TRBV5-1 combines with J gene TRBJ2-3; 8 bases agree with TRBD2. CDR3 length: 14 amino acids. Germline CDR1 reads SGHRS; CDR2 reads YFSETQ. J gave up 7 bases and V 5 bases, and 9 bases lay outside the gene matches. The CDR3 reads CASRTTSDGNTQYF. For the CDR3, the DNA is TGCGCCAGCAGAACGACTAGCGATGGTAATACGCAGTATTTT.

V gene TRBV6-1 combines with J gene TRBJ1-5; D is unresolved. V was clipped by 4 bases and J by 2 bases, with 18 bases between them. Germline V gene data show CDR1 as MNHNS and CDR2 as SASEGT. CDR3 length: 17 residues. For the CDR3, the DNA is TGTGCCAGCAGTGTCAACGCGCAGAGTATTGGCAATCAGCCCCAGCATTTT. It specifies CASSVNAQSIGNQPQHF.

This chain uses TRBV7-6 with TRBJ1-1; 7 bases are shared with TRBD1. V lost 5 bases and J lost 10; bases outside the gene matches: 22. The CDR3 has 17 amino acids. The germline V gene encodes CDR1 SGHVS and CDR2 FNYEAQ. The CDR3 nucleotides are TGTGCCAGCAGCCCAACTGCAGGGGGACCTTTAAATCGTGGAGCTTTCTTT. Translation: CASSPTAGGPLNRGAFF.

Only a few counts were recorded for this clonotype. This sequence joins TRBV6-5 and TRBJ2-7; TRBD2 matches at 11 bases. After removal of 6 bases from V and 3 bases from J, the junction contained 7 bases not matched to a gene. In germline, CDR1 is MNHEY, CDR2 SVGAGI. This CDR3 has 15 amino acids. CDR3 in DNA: TGTGCCAGCAGACCAACTAGCGGGAGTCTCTACGAGCAGTACTTC. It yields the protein CASRPTSGSLYEQYF.

CDR3 in amino acids: CASSQEGKGASAVLETQYF. CDR3 nucleotide sequence: TGCGCCAGCAGCCAAGAAGGGAAGGGGGCCTCCGCTGTTTTGGAGACCCAGTACTTC. The chain is built from TRBV4-3 and TRBJ2-5, with 7 bases lining up with TRBD1. J was trimmed by 5 bases and V by 0 bases; bases with no gene match: 18. The CDR3 loop spans 19 amino acids. CDR1 is LGHNA, CDR2 YSLEER, per germline.

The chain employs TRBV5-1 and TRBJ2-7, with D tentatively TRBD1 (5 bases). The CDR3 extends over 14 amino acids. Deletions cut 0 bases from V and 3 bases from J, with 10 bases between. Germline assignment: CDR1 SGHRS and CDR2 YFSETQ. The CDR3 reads CASSLEGQGYEQYF. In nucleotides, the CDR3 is TGCGCCAGCAGCTTGGAGGGTCAGGGCTACGAGCAGTACTTC.

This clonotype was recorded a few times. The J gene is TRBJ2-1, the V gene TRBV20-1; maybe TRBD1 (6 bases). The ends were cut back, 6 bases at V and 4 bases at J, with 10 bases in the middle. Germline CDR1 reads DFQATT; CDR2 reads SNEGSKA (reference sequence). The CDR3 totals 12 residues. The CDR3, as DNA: TGCAGTGCGTATACAGGGTACAATGAGCAGTTCTTC. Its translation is CSAYTGYNEQFF.

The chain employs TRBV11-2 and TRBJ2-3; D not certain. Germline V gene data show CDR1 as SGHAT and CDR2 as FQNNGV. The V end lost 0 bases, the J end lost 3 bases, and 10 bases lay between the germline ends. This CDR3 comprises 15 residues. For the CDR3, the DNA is TGTGCCAGCAGCTTAGATGGCAGTAGGACAGATACGCAGTATTTT. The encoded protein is CASSLDGSRTDTQYF.

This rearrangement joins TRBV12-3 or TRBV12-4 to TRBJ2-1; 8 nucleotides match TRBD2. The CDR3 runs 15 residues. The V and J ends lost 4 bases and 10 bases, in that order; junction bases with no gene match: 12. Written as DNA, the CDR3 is TGTGCCAGCAGTTCGTGGGTAGCGGGGATCGGAGAGCAGTTCTTC. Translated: CASSSWVAGIGEQFF.

CDR3 amino acids: CASSPPAGGGNYGYTF. In DNA, the CDR3 is TGTGCCAGCAGCCCTCCGGCCGGGGGAGGGAACTATGGCTACACCTTC. This chain links TRBV7-9 with TRBJ1-2; perhaps TRBD1 as D (5 bases). V was shortened by 5 bases and J by 2 bases, with 18 bases between the two germline ends. Germline V lookup: CDR1 SEHNR, CDR2 FQNEAQ (reference sequence). The CDR3 length is 16 residues.